The rows below give T cell receptor beta chains drawn from one sample of a study of blood T cells in healthy people across ages. Each CDR3 protein is one row after TCRdb ran MiXCR on the 5' RACE reads. The sample holds 1,300,000 or so distinct CDR3 sequences; roughly 59% are singletons and the top ten take over 5%. Sample: blood. The receptors were sampled from a man between 18 and 35 years old in good health. The CDR3 runs from the conserved cysteine through the conserved F or W. Fields, in order: D gene, clone size, V gene, CDR3 length, J gene, CDR3 DNA, CDR3 protein. The D gene is left open where the match is weak. Clone size is shown for a subset of rows, as once, few, many or a class of expanded clone.

TRBD2,few,TRBV4-1,16,TRBJ2-1,TGCGCCAGCAGCCAAGTCTCCCGGGGGACTAACAATGAGCAGTTCTTC,CASSQVSRGTNNEQFF
-,-,TRBV11-2,17,TRBJ1-6,TGTGCCAGCAGCTTAGGGACGGGGACAACTTATAATTCACCCCTCCACTTT,CASSLGTGTTYNSPLHF
-,few,TRBV4-1,15,TRBJ1-2,TGCGCCAGCAGCCAGATAGGGGACATGTTCTCTGGCTACACCTTC,CASSQIGDMFSGYTF
-,-,TRBV7-2,14,TRBJ1-5,TGTGCCAGCAGGGAGGGCCGAGGCAATCAGCCCCAGCATTTT,CASREGRGNQPQHF
-,few,TRBV20-1,13,TRBJ2-3,TGCAGTGCCGGGGAGACTAGCACAGATACGCAGTATTTT,CSAGETSTDTQYF
-,-,TRBV4-1,15,TRBJ2-7,TGCGCCAGCAGCCAAGTTCAGTTGGGTGCCTACGAGCAGTACTTC,CASSQVQLGAYEQYF
-,once,TRBV7-8,12,TRBJ1-1,TGTGCCACCAAAATAGGGGGGACTGAAGCTTTCTTT,CATKIGGTEAFF
-,-,TRBV2,15,TRBJ2-7,TGTGCCAGCAGTGGGCCGGACATGGTAAATCACGAGCAGTACTTC,CASSGPDMVNHEQYF
-,-,TRBV29-1,14,TRBJ1-1,TGCAGCGTCAATCGGGGCACGTCGGACACTGAAGCTTTCTTT,CSVNRGTSDTEAFF
-,few,TRBV29-1,14,TRBJ2-2,TGCAGCGTTGAGCTCGGGTTCGACACCGGGGAGCTGTTTTTT,CSVELGFDTGELFF
-,-,TRBV4-2,17,TRBJ2-3,TGTGCCAGCAGCCCCCAGTGGAGGCCGGAACACACAGATACGCAGTATTTT,CASSPQWRPEHTDTQYF
-,-,TRBV7-9,12,TRBJ1-2,TGTGCCAGCAGCTTAGTACTCCGTGGCTACACCTTC,CASSLVLRGYTF
-,-,TRBV4-1,14,TRBJ1-2,TGCGCCAGCAGCCCCCTAGACAGGTTTGAGGGCTACACCTTC,CASSPLDRFEGYTF
TRBD1,-,TRBV11-2,17,TRBJ2-5,TGTGCCAGCCCGAGGACAGGGGGCCCAATGCATGGAGAGACCCAGTACTTC,CASPRTGGPMHGETQYF
-,few,TRBV20-1,10,TRBJ2-3,TGCAGTGCTCGAGACTGGACGCAGTATTTT,CSARDWTQYF
-,-,TRBV20-1,12,TRBJ2-7,TGCAGTGCTAGACCCAGCGGCTACGAGCAGTACTTC,CSARPSGYEQYF
TRBD1,-,TRBV9,12,TRBJ1-6,TGTGCCAGCAGCCCGGGACAGGGTCCCCTCCACTTT,CASSPGQGPLHF
-,-,TRBV27,15,TRBJ1-1,TGTGCCAGCAGTTTAGAGGGTTTAGTGAACACTGAAGCTTTCTTT,CASSLEGLVNTEAFF
-,few,TRBV4-3,15,TRBJ1-5,TGCGCCAGCAGCCAAGATGGGAACAACAATCAGCCCCAGCATTTT,CASSQDGNNNQPQHF
-,-,TRBV29-1,11,TRBJ1-1,TGCAGCGTTGAGTGGGGCACTGAAGCTTTCTTT,CSVEWGTEAFF
TRBD1,-,TRBV27,14,TRBJ2-1,TGTGCCAGCAGCTCACAGGGGGCCGACAATGAGCAGTTCTTC,CASSSQGADNEQFF
TRBD2,few,TRBV7-8,16,TRBJ2-4,TGTGCCAGCAGCACGGGGACTATGATAGCCAAAAACATTCAGTACTTC,CASSTGTMIAKNIQYF
-,-,TRBV20-1,11,TRBJ2-5,TGCAGTGCTCCCTTCCGCGGAGTGCAGTACTTC,CSAPFRGVQYF
-,-,TRBV27,21,TRBJ2-1,TGTGCCAGCAGTTTATCCCATCCGGGACAGCGGGTGGCGGGGGGCAGGAATGAGCAGTTCTTC,CASSLSHPGQRVAGGRNEQFF
TRBD1,-,TRBV7-9,17,TRBJ2-5,TGTGCCAGCAGCAATAGTGCGGGACAGGGGTACCAAGAGACCCAGTACTTC,CASSNSAGQGYQETQYF
TRBD1,few,TRBV7-2,15,TRBJ2-7,TGTGCCAGCAGCCTACAGACAGGGGGCCTATACGAGCAGTACTTC,CASSLQTGGLYEQYF
-,-,TRBV20-1,14,TRBJ2-3,TGCAGTGCTGGGGAATCCTCTGGGTTGGATACGCAGTATTTT,CSAGESSGLDTQYF
TRBD2,once,TRBV4-3,18,TRBJ2-5,TGCGCCAGCAGCCAAGAGGGAGCAGCGGGGGGCAACCAAGAGACCCAGTACTTC,CASSQEGAAGGNQETQYF
-,-,TRBV4-2,14,TRBJ1-6,TGTGCCAGCAGCCAAGAGGCAGTTAATTCACCCCTCCACTTT,CASSQEAVNSPLHF
-,-,TRBV3-1,12,TRBJ2-3,TGTGCCAGCAGCCGCCCCGGAAATACGCAGTATTTT,CASSRPGNTQYF
TRBD1,-,TRBV9,17,TRBJ1-6,TGTGCCAGCAGCGGAGGGGGGACAGGGGTTTTTTCCTCACCCCTCCACTTT,CASSGGGTGVFSSPLHF
-,once,TRBV2,12,TRBJ2-5,TGTGCCAGCAGCCGGTTGGTAGAGACCCAGTACTTC,CASSRLVETQYF
-,-,TRBV3-1,13,TRBJ2-7,TGTGCCAGCAGCCGAAGACAATACTACGAGCAGTACTTC,CASSRRQYYEQYF
-,few,TRBV3-1,16,TRBJ2-1,TGTGCCAGCAGCCTTTACGCGGACGGTGCGGGAAATGAGCAGTTCTTC,CASSLYADGAGNEQFF
-,few,TRBV25-1,12,TRBJ2-1,TGTGCCAGCAGTGCCAAGTACAATGAGCAGTTCTTC,CASSAKYNEQFF
-,-,TRBV20-1,13,TRBJ2-3,TGCAGTGCTAGGGGGTCAGCCACAGATACGCAGTATTTT,CSARGSATDTQYF
-,few,TRBV28,14,TRBJ2-1,TGTGCCAGCAGTTTTCTAGCCCCCCACAATGAGCAGTTCTTC,CASSFLAPHNEQFF
-,few,TRBV20-1,15,TRBJ1-4,TGCAGTGCTAGAGATTACCAGGGGCAAAATGAAAAACTGTTTTTT,CSARDYQGQNEKLFF
TRBD1,few,TRBV4-2,14,TRBJ2-7,TGTGCCAGCAGTTGGACAGGGGCGACCTACGAGCAGTACTTC,CASSWTGATYEQYF
-,-,TRBV20-1,13,TRBJ1-1,TGCAGTGCTAGAGAGTCTCCGAACACTGAAGCTTTCTTT,CSARESPNTEAFF
-,many,TRBV10-3,14,TRBJ2-1,TGTGCCATCACCGCTAGCGACGGTCGCAATGAGCAGTTCTTC,CAITASDGRNEQFF
TRBD1,few,TRBV6-1,15,TRBJ2-3,TGTGCCAGCAGCCACGACAGGGGGAGCACAGATACGCAGTATTTT,CASSHDRGSTDTQYF
-,-,TRBV9,13,TRBJ1-1,TGTGCCAGCAGAAGGACAAGGGAAACTGAAGCTTTCTTT,CASRRTRETEAFF
-,-,TRBV7-9,12,TRBJ2-1,TGTGCCAGCAACGACAGGTACAATGAGCAGTTCTTC,CASNDRYNEQFF
-,once,TRBV5-1,13,TRBJ1-2,TGCGCCAGCAGCTTCAGGGATCCCTATGGCTACACCTTC,CASSFRDPYGYTF
TRBD1,once,TRBV6-5,18,TRBJ2-5,TGTGCCAGCAGTTATTTGGGGACAGGGGAACGTTTTTTCTACAAGCAGTACTTC,CASSYLGTGERFFYKQYF